The 17 T cell receptor beta chains below all came from one sample that was sequenced in a study of cytomegalovirus exposure and HLA in healthy donors. The PCR made use of 60 Vbeta and 13 Jbeta primers. Clones were sequenced by immunoSEQ multiplex PCR, and TCRdb holds only the in-frame ones, with some missing. This sample carries 90,000 to 100,000 clones, more than 75% of them seen once, and the ten largest clones take about 0.69%. The source material was PBMCs. The receptors stem from a woman aged 55-75 years in good health and CMV-seronegative.

In regard to this clone: Mismatch with germline at one junction end may stem from a read error. The chain uses TRBV15 and TRBJ2-5, with D unresolved. The CDR3 sequence is 11 residues long. CDR1 LNHNV and CDR2 YYDKDF come from the germline V gene (reference sequence). The CDR3 loop reads CATSRMEIQYF. The CDR3 DNA is TGTGCCACCAGCAGAATGGAGATCCAGTACTTC.

This chain uses TRBV6-5 with TRBJ2-3, with 9 bases fitting TRBD2. V lost 4 bases to trimming and J lost 2 bases; unmatched junction nucleotides: 4. This CDR3 contains 15 residues. Germline assignment: CDR1 MNHEY and CDR2 SVGAGI. This chain's CDR3 is CASSFSGRPTDTQYF. The CDR3 DNA sequence: TGTGCCAGCAGTTTCAGCGGGAGGCCCACAGATACGCAGTATTTT.

This clone has a single count. This chain uses TRBV19 with TRBJ2-1, with TRBD2 as a possible D gene (6 bases). Trimming removed 0 bases from V and 6 bases from J, with 12 bases in between. The CDR3 loop spans 15 amino acids. The V gene's germline CDR1 is LNHDA and CDR2 SQIVND (reference sequence). For the CDR3, the DNA is TGTGCCAGTAGTATAGAGCGCCGGGGGTCCAATGAGCAGTTCTTC. This encodes CASSIERRGSNEQFF. Together with reference TRBV19 and TRBJ2-1, the CDR3 gives the full variable domain: DGGITQSPKYLFRKEGQNVTLSCEQNLNHDAMYWYRQDPGQGLRLIYYSQIVNDFQKGDIAEGYSVSREKKESFPLTVTSAQKNPTAFYLCASSIERRGSNEQFFGPGTRLTVL.

The chain couples TRBV7-8 to TRBJ2-7, with 7 bases fitting TRBD1. There are 16 residues in the CDR3. The ends lost 7 bases at V and 6 bases at J; junction bases unmatched: 18. Germline CDR1 is SGHVS and CDR2 is FQNEAQ. In DNA form, the CDR3 reads TGTGCCAGCACCATAGGGGGCAGGACAGGTTCGTCCGAGCAGTACTTC. It codes for CASTIGGRTGSSEQYF. Variable domain in full (rest from reference TRBV7-8 and TRBJ2-7): GAGVSQSPRYKVAKRGQDVALRCDPISGHVSLFWYQQALGQGPEFLTYFQNEAQLDKSGLPSDRFFAERPEGSVSTLKIQRTQQEDSAVYLCASTIGGRTGSSEQYFGPGTRLTVT.

The rearrangement uses TRBV6-5 and TRBJ2-3; TRBD2 is a possible D gene (6 bases). Per germline, CDR1 MNHEY and CDR2 SVGAGI. The CDR3 covers 15 residues. V dropped 2 bases and J dropped 1 base, with 10 bases sitting between them. The CDR3 is CASSYTSGRTDTQYF. CDR3 coding DNA: TGTGCCAGCAGTTACACCAGCGGGCGCACAGATACGCAGTATTTT.

V and J are TRBV5-4 and TRBJ2-3, with a weak D call TRBD2 (6 bases). Germline V lookup: CDR1 SGHNT, CDR2 YYREEE (reference sequence). The germline V and J ends were trimmed by 4 bases and 1 base, with 13 bases remaining between them. The CDR3 is 15 residues long. The CDR3 DNA is TGTGCCAGCAGCCCCACTAGCCTCGGCACAGATACGCAGTATTTT. It specifies CASSPTSLGTDTQYF.

The chain combines TRBV5-4 with TRBJ1-4; maybe TRBD1 (5 bases). This CDR3 region has 15 residues. CDR1 and CDR2 (germline): SGHNT, YYREEE (reference sequence). Trimming left V 0 bases short and J 5 bases short, with 11 bases between. Here the CDR3 DNA reads TGTGCCAGCAGCTTGGACGGGACTCGGAATGAAAAACTGTTTTTT. It is translated as CASSLDGTRNEKLFF.

The J gene is TRBJ1-5, the V gene TRBV19; D unclear. Germline V CDR1 and CDR2: LNHDA, SQIVND (reference sequence). The germline V and J ends were trimmed by 4 bases and 1 base, with 11 bases remaining between them. The CDR3 has 15 residues. Here the CDR3 DNA reads TGTGCCAGTAGTAAGCCGGGAAGGAGCAATCAGCCCCAGCATTTT. It encodes CASSKPGRSNQPQHF. Based on the CDR3 plus reference TRBV19 and TRBJ1-5, the full variable domain is DGGITQSPKYLFRKEGQNVTLSCEQNLNHDAMYWYRQDPGQGLRLIYYSQIVNDFQKGDIAEGYSVSREKKESFPLTVTSAQKNPTAFYLCASSKPGRSNQPQHFGDGTRLSIL.

This clone was seen a few times. V and J are TRBV1 and TRBJ2-1; TRBD2 is the table's D call and was not checked against the DNA. TRBV1 is a listed pseudogene. The CDR3 has 19 amino acids. CDR3 sequence (DNA): TGCACCAGCAGCCAACCGGGACTAGCGGGGGGTCGCTCCTACAATGAGCAGTTCTTC. It encodes CTSSQPGLAGGRSYNEQFF.

This clone was detected a few times. V is TRBV9 and J is TRBJ1-2, with 7 positions matching TRBD1. The CDR3 totals 15 residues. The J segment lost 1 base and the V segment lost 3 bases, leaving 6 bases of the junction unmatched. Germline lookup yields CDR1 SGDLS and CDR2 YYNGEE. The CDR3: CASSEGTEGNYGYTF. CDR3 nucleotides: TGTGCCAGCAGCGAGGGGACAGAAGGTAACTATGGCTACACCTTC.

This chain uses TRBV6-6 with TRBJ2-7; tentatively, D is TRBD1 (5 bases). V lost 4 bases, J lost 4 bases, and 11 bases lay in between. This CDR3 contains 13 residues. CDR1 is MNHNY and CDR2 is SVGAGI in the germline V gene (reference sequence). The CDR3 sequence: CASSLGREYEQYF. Here the CDR3 DNA reads TGTGCCAGCAGTTTGGGGCGCGAGTACGAGCAGTACTTC.

The chain uses TRBV2 and TRBJ1-6, with D possibly being TRBD1 (6 bases). There are 17 residues in the CDR3. The V end was cut by 10 bases, the J end by 0 bases, with 19 bases between. Germline values: CDR1 SNHLY, CDR2 FYNNEI. CDR3 DNA: TGTGCCACGGGCGCGGGGGCCCTAAGCTCCTATAATTCACCCCTCCACTTT. Protein sequence: CATGAGALSSYNSPLHF.

The chain has TRBV2 and TRBJ2-7, with D perhaps TRBD1 (6 bases). Germline V gene sequence: CDR1 SNHLY, CDR2 FYNNEI. V lost 8 bases and J 11 bases, leaving 28 bases between the germline ends. This CDR3 spans 15 amino acids. CDR3 protein: CASGVSGGDGRLEYF. CDR3 sequence (DNA): TGTGCCAGCGGAGTATCTGGGGGCGATGGAAGGTTGGAGTACTTC.

This chain joins TRBV10-3 and TRBJ2-3; perhaps TRBD1 as D (6 bases). V lost 10 bases, J lost 1 base, and 9 bases lay in between. This CDR3 region has 12 residues. Germline values: CDR1 ENHRY, CDR2 SYGVKD. CDR3 sequence (DNA): TGTGCCACAGAGGGGGGCACAGATACGCAGTATTTT. It yields the protein CATEGGTDTQYF.

The chain carries TRBV5-6 and TRBJ2-3, with D perhaps matching TRBD1 (5 bases). Germline V gives CDR1 SGHDT, CDR2 YYEEEE. V gave up 2 bases and J gave up 3 bases, with 10 bases separating them. This CDR3 is built from 14 residues. CDR3 nucleotides: TGTGCCAGCAGCTTTGGGGCCCAGACAGATACGCAGTATTTT. Amino acid sequence: CASSFGAQTDTQYF. Together with reference TRBV5-6 and TRBJ2-3, the CDR3 gives the full variable domain: DAGVTQSPTHLIKTRGQQVTLRCSPKSGHDTVSWYQQALGQGPQFIFQYYEEEERQRGNFPDRFSGHQFPNYSSELNVNALLLGDSALYLCASSFGAQTDTQYFGPGTRLTVL.

The rearrangement links TRBV6-5 to TRBJ1-1, with D perhaps TRBD1 (5 bases). V was cut by 4 bases and J by 4 bases, with 16 bases left in between. The CDR3 has 15 amino acids. The germline V gene has CDR1 MNHEY and CDR2 SVGAGI. This CDR3 reads CASSSYGGLGTEAFF. In DNA, the CDR3 is TGTGCCAGCAGTTCCTATGGGGGGTTGGGCACTGAAGCTTTCTTT.

This chain connects TRBV7-9 to TRBJ1-5; unclear D gene. Germline V gene lookup returns CDR1 SEHNR and CDR2 FQNEAQ (reference sequence). The CDR3 runs 15 residues. Trimming pared 0 bases from V and 11 bases from J, leaving 17 bases between. CDR3 in DNA: TGTGCCAGCAGCTTAGCCTGGACGGGGTTTGAAGCCCAGCATTTT. This encodes CASSLAWTGFEAQHF.